The clone carrying this TCR beta chain was recorded many times. The junction and the germline gene differ at one end; a read error may be behind it. The germline CDR1 and CDR2 sequences are DFQATT and SNEGSKA (reference sequence). There are 10 residues in the CDR3. This record belongs to a study of neurological immune-mediated disorders. From 15-18 subjects, over 180 million TCR-beta sequences were obtained in each sequencing run. One entry per CDR3 protein, called by TCRdb with MiXCR from the 5' RACE reads. Here the sample spans around 33,000 distinct CDR3 sequences, more than 6.5% being singletons. The gene calls are TRBV20-1 and TRBJ1-2; TRBD1 is a possible D gene (6 bases). The receptor comes from a woman aged 40 to 49 in good health. Sequencing was carried out using PBMCs. The CDR3 bases are TGCAGTGCCAGGGGTAGGGAGGGAAACTTC. This sequence encodes CSARGREGNF.